The clone carrying this T cell receptor beta chain has at least ten counts. Its antigen is currently unknown. This entry is derived from a study of CD8 T cells in ankylosing spondylitis. Study-level results: Matched ankylosing spondylitis synovial fluid reportedly contained a significantly enriched population of disease-linked clones. Both synovial fluid and blood in reactive arthritis had previously been reported to carry some motif variants. Clones linked to the disease showed a CD8+ phenotype. They occurred at relatively low frequencies in peripheral blood.

For TCR beta, libraries came from quantitative 5'-RACE with molecular barcodes. TCRdb called the 5' RACE reads again in MiXCR, with one record for every CDR3 protein. This table holds tens of thousands of distinct CDR3 sequences, around 6% found once. Deletions cut 6 bases from V and 12 bases from J, with 16 bases between. This CDR3 is built from 13 residues. Germline-derived CDR1 and CDR2 are SGHRS and YFSETQ. The clonotype was recovered from a male donor with ankylosing spondylitis or in good health (not recorded which). Source material: blood, either unsorted or a sorted T cell fraction (not recorded which). The chain recombines TRBV5-1 with TRBJ1-6; TRBD1 is a possible D gene (6 bases). DNA for the CDR3: TGCGCCAGCAAGTCCGGGGGGCATGGACCCCTCCACTTT. This gives the protein CASKSGGHGPLHF.